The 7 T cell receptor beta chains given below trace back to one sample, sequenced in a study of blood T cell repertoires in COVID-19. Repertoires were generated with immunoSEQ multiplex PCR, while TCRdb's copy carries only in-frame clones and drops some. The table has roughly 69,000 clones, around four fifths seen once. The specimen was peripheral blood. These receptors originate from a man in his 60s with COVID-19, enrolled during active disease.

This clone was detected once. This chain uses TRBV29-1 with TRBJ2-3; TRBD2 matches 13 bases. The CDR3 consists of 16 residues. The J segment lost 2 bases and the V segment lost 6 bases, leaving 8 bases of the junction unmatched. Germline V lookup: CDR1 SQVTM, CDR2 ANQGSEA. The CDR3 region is CSVDGLAGDFTDTQYF. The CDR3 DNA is TGCAGCGTCGACGGACTAGCGGGAGACTTCACAGATACGCAGTATTTT.

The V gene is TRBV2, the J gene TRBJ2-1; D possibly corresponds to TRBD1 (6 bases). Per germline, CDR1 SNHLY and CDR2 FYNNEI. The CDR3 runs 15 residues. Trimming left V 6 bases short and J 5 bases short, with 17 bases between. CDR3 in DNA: TGTGCCAGCAGAGCATACCAGGGGTCCGACAATGAGCAGTTCTTC. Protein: CASRAYQGSDNEQFF.

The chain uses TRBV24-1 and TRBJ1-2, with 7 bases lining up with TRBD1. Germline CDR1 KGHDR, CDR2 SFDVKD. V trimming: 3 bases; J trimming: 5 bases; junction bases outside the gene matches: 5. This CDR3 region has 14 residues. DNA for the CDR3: TGTGCCACCAGTGATCGGGACAGTGGGTATGGCTACACCTTC. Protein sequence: CATSDRDSGYGYTF.

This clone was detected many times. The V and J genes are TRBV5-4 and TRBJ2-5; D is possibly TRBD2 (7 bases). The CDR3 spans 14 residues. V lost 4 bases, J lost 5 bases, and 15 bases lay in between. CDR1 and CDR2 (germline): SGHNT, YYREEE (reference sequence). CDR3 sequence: CASSGGAFVETQYF. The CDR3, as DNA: TGTGCCAGCAGCGGGGGGGCTTTTGTGGAGACCCAGTACTTC.

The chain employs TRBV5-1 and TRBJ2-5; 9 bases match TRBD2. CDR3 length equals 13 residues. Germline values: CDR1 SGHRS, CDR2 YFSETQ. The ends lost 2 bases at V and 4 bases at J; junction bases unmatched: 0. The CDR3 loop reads CASSLLAGETQYF. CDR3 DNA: TGCGCCAGCAGCTTACTAGCGGGAGAGACCCAGTACTTC.

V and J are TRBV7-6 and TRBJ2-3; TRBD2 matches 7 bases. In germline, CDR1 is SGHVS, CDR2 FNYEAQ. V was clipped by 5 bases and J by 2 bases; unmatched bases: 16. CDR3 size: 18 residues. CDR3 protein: CASSPRGGGGFLTDTQYF. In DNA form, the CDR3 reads TGTGCCAGCAGCCCAAGAGGCGGCGGGGGTTTCCTCACAGATACGCAGTATTTT. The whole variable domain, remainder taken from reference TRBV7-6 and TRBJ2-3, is GAGVSQSPRYKVTKRGQDVALRCDPISGHVSLYWYRQALGQGPEFLTYFNYEAQQDKSGLPNDRFSAERPEGSISTLTIQRTEQRDSAMYRCASSPRGGGGFLTDTQYFGPGTRLTVL.

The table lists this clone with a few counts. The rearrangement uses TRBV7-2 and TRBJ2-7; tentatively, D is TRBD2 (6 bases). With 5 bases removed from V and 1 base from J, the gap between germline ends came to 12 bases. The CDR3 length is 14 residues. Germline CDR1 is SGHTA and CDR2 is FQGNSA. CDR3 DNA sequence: TGTGCCAGCAGCCCCGGGAGTAGGTCCTACGAGCAGTACTTC. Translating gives CASSPGSRSYEQYF.